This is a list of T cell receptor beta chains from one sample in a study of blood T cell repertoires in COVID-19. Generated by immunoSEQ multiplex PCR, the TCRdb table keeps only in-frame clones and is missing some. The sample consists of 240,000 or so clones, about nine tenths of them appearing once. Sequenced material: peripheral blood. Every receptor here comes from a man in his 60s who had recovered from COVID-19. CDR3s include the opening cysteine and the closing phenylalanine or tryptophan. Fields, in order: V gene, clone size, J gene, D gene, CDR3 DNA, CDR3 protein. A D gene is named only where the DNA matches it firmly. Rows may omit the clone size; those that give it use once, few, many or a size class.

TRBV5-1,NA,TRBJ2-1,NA,TGCGCCAGCAGCCCAGGATTCTCCTACAATGAGCAGTTCTTC,CASSPGFSYNEQFF
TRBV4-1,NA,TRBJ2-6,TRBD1,TGCGCCACCCGACAGGGATCTGGGGCCAACGTCCTGACTTTC,CATRQGSGANVLTF
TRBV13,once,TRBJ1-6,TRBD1,TGTGCCAGCAGCGCCACGACAGGGGGAGTTTCACCCCTCCACTTT,CASSATTGGVSPLHF
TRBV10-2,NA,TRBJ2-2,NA,TGCGCCAGCAGTGAGTCATGGCGGGGGAACACCGGGGAGCTGTTTTTT,CASSESWRGNTGELFF
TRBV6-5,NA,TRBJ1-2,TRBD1,TGTGCCAGCAGACCGACAGGGAACGGCTACACCTTC,CASRPTGNGYTF
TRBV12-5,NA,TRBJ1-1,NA,TGTGCTAGTGGTTCCCCTACGGCGGCAGGGTTACCTGAAGCTTTCTTT,CASGSPTAAGLPEAFF
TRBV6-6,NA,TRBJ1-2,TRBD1,TGTGCCAGCACCCGGGGACAGGGGGCGCGTGGCTACACCTTC,CASTRGQGARGYTF
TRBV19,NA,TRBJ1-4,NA,TGTGCCAGTAGTATTGGTGGAGAGAATGAAAAACTGTTTTTT,CASSIGGENEKLFF
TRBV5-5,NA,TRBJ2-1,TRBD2,TGTGCCAGCTCTCTAGCGGGACTCAATGAGCAGTTCTTC,CASSLAGLNEQFF
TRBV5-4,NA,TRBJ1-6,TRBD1,TGTGCCAGCAGCGGAGGACAGGGCCGGTCACCCCTCCACTTT,CASSGGQGRSPLHF
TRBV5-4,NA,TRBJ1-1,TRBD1,TGTGCCAGCAGATTGGGTGGACAGGGGAGGTTCTACACTGAAGCTTTCTTT,CASRLGGQGRFYTEAFF
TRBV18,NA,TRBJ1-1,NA,TGTGCCAGCCTAGGACAGCCGAACACTGAAGCTTTCTTT,CASLGQPNTEAFF
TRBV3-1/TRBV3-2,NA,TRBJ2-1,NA,TGTGCCAGCAGCCAAGGTACGCGTTTGCGTTTAGGCAGGGGGGAAAACAATGAGCAGTTCTTC,CASSQGTRLRLGRGENNEQFF
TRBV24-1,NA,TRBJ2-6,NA,TGTGCCACCAGTGACATGATTTCCGGCTCTGGGGCCAACGTCCTGACTTTC,CATSDMISGSGANVLTF
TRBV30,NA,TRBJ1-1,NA,TGTGCCTGGACGAGCGGGGGGGGGACTGAAGCTTTCTTT,CAWTSGGGTEAFF
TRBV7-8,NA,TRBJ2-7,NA,TGTGCCAGCAGCTTAGGGAGGGTTTACGAGCAGTACTTC,CASSLGRVYEQYF
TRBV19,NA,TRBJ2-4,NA,TGTGCCAGTAGACAACCGGGGGTCAGCATTCAGTACTTC,CASRQPGVSIQYF
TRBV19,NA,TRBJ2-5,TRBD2,TGTGCCAGTAGTTCTCGACTAGCGGGGGCTGCAGAGACCCAGTACTTC,CASSSRLAGAAETQYF
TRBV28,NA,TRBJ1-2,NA,TGTGCCAGCAGACCCCAGGGGATGGTGGGGGGCTACACCTTC,CASRPQGMVGGYTF
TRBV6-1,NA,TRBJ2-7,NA,TGTGCCAGCAGTGAAGGCCGGACAGTGCTCTACGAGCAGTACTTC,CASSEGRTVLYEQYF
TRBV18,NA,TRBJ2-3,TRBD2,TGTGCCAGCTCACTAGGCTCGCGGGGGGCCGAAGATACGCAGTATTTT,CASSLGSRGAEDTQYF
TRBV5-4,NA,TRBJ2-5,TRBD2,TGTGCCAGCAGCGGAGGGACTAGCGGGATCCAAGAGACCCAGTACTTC,CASSGGTSGIQETQYF
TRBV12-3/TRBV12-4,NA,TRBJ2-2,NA,TGTGCCAGCAGTTTTTCGGGTTCCGGGGAGCTGTTTTTT,CASSFSGSGELFF